These 17 T cell receptor beta chains were sequenced from one sample in a study of vaccination and CD4 T cells after COVID-19. Researchers used the Oncomine TCR Beta short-read assay to sequence DNA from cultured CD4+ T cells. TCRdb called the PCR reads again in MiXCR, with one record for every CDR3 protein. The sample lists 22,000 or so distinct CDR3 sequences, 30% to 35% occurring once. This sample's treatment: approximately nine-day PBMC culture with coronavirus spike peptide pools or control peptides (ViraFEST assay). Their target antigens are unknown. Sequencing used cultured CD4+ T cells from blood. Receptor source: a human donor with COVID-19.

This sequence joins TRBV4-2 and TRBJ1-2, with D hard to call. Germline values: CDR1 LGHNA, CDR2 YNFKEQ. This CDR3 has 12 amino acids. V lost 1 base to trimming and J lost 8 bases, with 8 bases between them. Written as DNA, the CDR3 is TGTGCCAGCAGCCAAGCTACCGGGGGCTACACCTTC. Its protein product is CASSQATGGYTF.

The chain uses TRBV12-3 or TRBV12-4 and TRBJ1-6; weak D call: TRBD1 (6 bases). Deletions cut 3 bases from V and 10 bases from J, with 16 bases between. The CDR3 is 15 residues long. The CDR3 protein is CASSLHSGGGSPLHF. The CDR3 DNA is TGTGCCAGCAGTTTGCATTCGGGGGGCGGATCACCCCTCCACTTT.

The chain recombines TRBV5-6 with TRBJ1-5; D gene uncertain. The CDR3 has 16 amino acids. The germline V and J ends were trimmed by 4 bases and 5 bases, with 19 bases remaining between them. Germline CDR1 is SGHDT and CDR2 is YYEEEE. DNA for the CDR3: TGTGCCAGCAGCCTGGATTGGAAAGGAGGCGATCAGCCCCAGCATTTT. Translated, it gives CASSLDWKGGDQPQHF.

The V and J genes are TRBV5-1 and TRBJ2-7; TRBD1 matches 10 bases. The CDR3 is made up of 18 amino acids. Looked up from germline, CDR1 is SGHRS and CDR2 is YFSETQ. Germline trimming cut 1 base from V and 2 bases from J; bases unmatched to any gene: 12. The DNA for the CDR3 is TGCGCCAGCAGCTTGCCGGGGCGCGGGACAGGGGACGCCTACGAGCAGTACTTC. Protein: CASSLPGRGTGDAYEQYF. Variable domain in full (rest from reference TRBV5-1 and TRBJ2-7): KAGVTQTPRYLIKTRGQQVTLSCSPISGHRSVSWYQQTPGQGLQFLFEYFSETQRNKGNFPGRFSGRQFSNSRSEMNVSTLELGDSALYLCASSLPGRGTGDAYEQYFGPGTRLTVT.

J is TRBJ1-2 and V is TRBV5-6, with 12 bases identical to TRBD1. This CDR3 comprises 17 residues. Germline CDR1 is SGHDT and CDR2 is YYEEEE. The trim removed 2 bases at V and 4 bases at J, leaving 9 bases unmatched. The CDR3: CASSFRDRGLNLYGYTF. The CDR3 nucleotides read TGTGCCAGCAGCTTCCGGGACAGGGGGCTCAACCTCTATGGCTACACCTTC. Together with reference TRBV5-6 and TRBJ1-2, the CDR3 gives the full variable domain: DAGVTQSPTHLIKTRGQQVTLRCSPKSGHDTVSWYQQALGQGPQFIFQYYEEEERQRGNFPDRFSGHQFPNYSSELNVNALLLGDSALYLCASSFRDRGLNLYGYTFGSGTRLTVV.

V usage is TRBV6-2 or TRBV6-3 and J usage is TRBJ1-3; D perhaps matches TRBD1 (5 bases). V was pared by 2 bases and J by 0 bases, with 5 bases between. The CDR3 extends over 14 amino acids. Germline loops: CDR1 MNHEY, CDR2 SVGEGT. The CDR3 loop reads CASSYDSSGNTIYF. The CDR3 bases are TGTGCCAGCAGTTACGACAGCTCTGGAAACACCATATATTTT.

V and J are TRBV28 and TRBJ2-5; 7 nucleotides agree with TRBD1. J was trimmed by 3 bases and V by 1 base; bases with no gene match: 2. In germline, CDR1 is MDHEN, CDR2 SYDVKM. The CDR3 is 14 amino acids. CDR3 loop: CASSLLGTEETQYF. The CDR3 nucleotides read TGTGCCAGCAGTTTATTGGGGACAGAAGAGACCCAGTACTTC.

The chain is built from TRBV29-1 and TRBJ1-1, with D maybe TRBD1 (6 bases). This CDR3 is built from 12 residues. Per the germline V gene, CDR1 is SQVTM and CDR2 is ANQGSEA. Trimming cost V 5 bases and J 1 base, with 8 bases left between them. The CDR3 nucleotides are TGCAGCGTTACACAGGGGAACACTGAAGCTTTCTTT. Encoded protein: CSVTQGNTEAFF.

V is TRBV12-3 or TRBV12-4 and J is TRBJ2-1, with D unresolved. The length of the CDR3 is 14 residues. V lost 3 bases and J 1 base, leaving 7 bases between the germline ends. CDR3 region: CASSLSRSYNEQFF. The CDR3 nucleotides are TGTGCCAGCAGTTTGTCCAGATCCTACAATGAGCAGTTCTTC.

The chain joins TRBV7-8 to TRBJ2-6; 9 bases match TRBD2. This CDR3 contains 18 residues. The germline V gene encodes CDR1 SGHVS and CDR2 FQNEAQ. The ends lost 5 bases at V and 1 base at J; junction bases unmatched: 9. The CDR3 region is CASSRAGGSGSGANVLTF. The CDR3 nucleotides are TGTGCCAGCAGCCGGGCGGGGGGGTCCGGGTCTGGGGCCAACGTCCTGACTTTC.

This rearrangement joins TRBV12-1 to TRBJ1-5; the table calls TRBD1, which could not be checked here. TRBV12-1 is deemed a pseudogene. This CDR3 has 13 residues. The CDR3, as DNA: TGTGCCAGCATCGGGACCTATAATCAGCCCCAGCATTTT. Encoded protein: CASIGTYNQPQHF.

The chain links TRBV6-1 to TRBJ2-2; 13 positions match TRBD2. The CDR3 is 15 residues long. Trimming removed 6 bases from V and 5 bases from J; junction bases left unmatched: 3. The V gene's germline CDR1 is MNHNS and CDR2 SASEGT. For the CDR3, the DNA is TGTGCCAGCAGACTGACTAGCGGGGGGACCGGGGAGCTGTTTTTT. This translates into CASRLTSGGTGELFF.

In DNA form, the CDR3 reads TGCAGTGCTGGAATCTCGGGTGAGCAGTTCTTC. It yields the protein CSAGISGEQFF. This sequence joins TRBV20-1 and TRBJ2-1; D gene unclear. The CDR3 has 11 amino acids. Germline loops: CDR1 DFQATT, CDR2 SNEGSKA (reference sequence). Between the trimmed V and J ends, which lost 5 bases and 9 bases, there was a span of 11 bases.

This chain uses TRBV6-1 with TRBJ2-7; D not resolved. This CDR3 has 12 amino acids. Between the trimmed V and J ends, which lost 5 bases and 7 bases, there was a span of 12 bases. CDR1 is MNHNS and CDR2 is SASEGT in the germline V gene. Written as DNA, the CDR3 is TGTGCCAGCAGTCCCGAGGAACGGGAGCAGTACTTC. Encoded protein: CASSPEEREQYF.

This clonotype has a handful of counts. The V gene is TRBV20-1, the J gene TRBJ1-2, with D hard to call. V was trimmed by 3 bases and J by 6 bases, leaving 17 bases between them. Germline lookup yields CDR1 DFQATT and CDR2 SNEGSKA (reference sequence). The CDR3 totals 14 residues. In nucleotides, the CDR3 is TGCAGTGCTAGCCCGTACCTCCTCTCTAATGGCTACACCTTC. Translating it yields CSASPYLLSNGYTF.

This clonotype has only a few counts. The chain uses TRBV5-1 and TRBJ2-5, with 7 bases that match TRBD2. Germline values: CDR1 SGHRS, CDR2 YFSETQ. The J segment lost 5 bases and the V segment lost 1 base, leaving 2 bases of the junction unmatched. CDR3 length equals 13 residues. The CDR3 region has the DNA TGCGCCAGCAGCTTGAAGCGGGGTGAGACCCAGTACTTC. Protein product: CASSLKRGETQYF.

The chain joins TRBV15 to TRBJ2-2; D is perhaps TRBD1 (6 bases). V lost 0 bases to trimming and J lost 9 bases, with 14 bases between them. CDR1 is LNHNV and CDR2 is YYDKDF in the germline V gene (reference sequence). This CDR3 has 15 residues. The CDR3 nucleotides are TGTGCCACCAGCAGAGAGGGACACCCCAGCCGGGAGCTGTTTTTT. Translating gives CATSREGHPSRELFF.